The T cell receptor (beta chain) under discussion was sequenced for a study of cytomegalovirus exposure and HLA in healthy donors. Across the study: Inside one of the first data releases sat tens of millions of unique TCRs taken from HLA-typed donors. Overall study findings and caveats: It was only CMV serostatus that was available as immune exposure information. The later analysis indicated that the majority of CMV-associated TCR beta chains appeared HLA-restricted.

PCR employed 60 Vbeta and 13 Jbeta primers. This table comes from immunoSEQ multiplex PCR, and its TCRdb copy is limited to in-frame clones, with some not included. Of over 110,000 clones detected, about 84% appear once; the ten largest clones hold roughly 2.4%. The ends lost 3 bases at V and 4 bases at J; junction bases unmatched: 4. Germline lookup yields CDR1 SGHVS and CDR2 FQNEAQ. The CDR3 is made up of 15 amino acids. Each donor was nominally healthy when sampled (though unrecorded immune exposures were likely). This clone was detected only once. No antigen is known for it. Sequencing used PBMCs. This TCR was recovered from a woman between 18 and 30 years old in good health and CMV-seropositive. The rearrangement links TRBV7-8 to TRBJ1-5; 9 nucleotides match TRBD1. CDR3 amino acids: CASSFGTGPNQPQHF. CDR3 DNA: TGTGCCAGCAGCTTTGGGACAGGGCCTAATCAGCCCCAGCATTTT.